Here is one T cell receptor (beta chain) with its context. Antigen: not known. The sample originates from a study of STAT5B mutations in CD4+ large granular lymphocyte leukemia. Study outcomes and limitations: Top patient clones used TRBV06 genes more often: 8/27 versus 2/35 in controls.

Germline V gene data show CDR1 as MNHNY and CDR2 as SVGAGI (reference sequence). CDR3 length equals 13 residues. The V and J ends lost 3 bases and 1 base respectively, with 6 bases between them. Libraries were prepared by immunoSEQ multiplex PCR; TCRdb keeps only in-frame clonotypes and omits some of them. Among around 43,000 clones listed, 80% to 90% were seen once. The rearrangement links TRBV6-6 to TRBJ1-1; no clear D. The origin of this receptor is a human donor in good health. The sequenced material came from CD4+ T cells from blood buffy coats. The CDR3 DNA is TGTGCCAGCAGTTATGGGGAGAACACTGAAGCTTTCTTT. Amino acid sequence: CASSYGENTEAFF.